These 28 T cell receptor beta chains were all obtained from the same sample, sequenced in a study of blood T cell repertoires in COVID-19. Assay: immunoSEQ multiplex PCR; the TCRdb copy retains only in-frame clones and omits some. The repertoire holds 200,000 to 300,000 clones, around nine tenths seen once, with around 5% in the top ten. Sequencing was performed on peripheral blood. These receptors were obtained from a woman aged 60-75 years with COVID-19, enrolled during active disease.

CDR3 protein: CAISLPTGGNTEAFF. The DNA for the CDR3 is TGTGCCATCAGCCTTCCGACAGGGGGGAACACTGAAGCTTTCTTT. The chain has TRBV10-3 and TRBJ1-1; TRBD1 aligns across 9 bases. Per germline, CDR1 ENHRY and CDR2 SYGVKD. V was pared by 6 bases and J by 1 base, with 6 bases of the junction left unmatched. There are 15 residues in the CDR3.

V usage is TRBV12-3 or TRBV12-4 and J usage is TRBJ2-7; 7 bases match TRBD2. This CDR3 comprises 12 residues. V lost 6 bases to trimming and J lost 4 bases; unmatched junction nucleotides: 3. CDR3 sequence: CASRGGRYEQYF. The CDR3 DNA is TGTGCCAGCAGGGGGGGGAGGTACGAGCAGTACTTC.

The V gene is TRBV30, the J gene TRBJ1-6; no definite D call. Looked up from germline, CDR1 is GTSNPN and CDR2 is SVGIG (reference sequence). The CDR3 spans 14 residues. Trimming took off 3 bases at V and 3 bases at J, with 9 bases between the two ends. The CDR3 DNA reads TGTGCCTGGAGGCCAGACATCTATAATTCACCCCTCCACTTT. Amino acid sequence: CAWRPDIYNSPLHF. Complete variable domain (other parts from reference TRBV30 and TRBJ1-6): SQTIHQWPATLVQPVGSPLSLECTVEGTSNPNLYWYRQAAGRGLQLLFYSVGIGQISSEVPQNLSASRPQDRQFILSSKKLLLSDSGFYLCAWRPDIYNSPLHFGNGTRLTVT.

The CDR3 sequence is CASSFQENTEAFF. DNA for the CDR3: TGTGCCAGCAGCTTTCAGGAGAACACTGAAGCTTTCTTT. V and J are TRBV7-6 and TRBJ1-1; D unclear. Germline V gives CDR1 SGHVS, CDR2 FNYEAQ. This CDR3 spans 13 amino acids. Trimming cost V 3 bases and J 1 base, with 6 bases left between them.

The chain employs TRBV10-3 and TRBJ1-5; the D is unclear. CDR1 is ENHRY and CDR2 is SYGVKD in the germline V gene. The CDR3 is 12 amino acids. V lost 2 bases and J lost 8, with 7 bases in between. The CDR3 DNA reads TGTGCCATCAGTGAGCGGCGGGAGCCCCAGCATTTT. Translating it yields CAISERREPQHF.

This chain uses TRBV28 with TRBJ2-1; the match to TRBD2 covers 7 bases. CDR1 is MDHEN and CDR2 is SYDVKM in the germline V gene. After removal of 6 bases from V and 8 bases from J, the junction contained 16 bases not matched to a gene. The length of the CDR3 is 16 residues. The CDR3 sequence: CASRPSSGPMGDEQFF. CDR3 bases: TGTGCCAGCAGGCCCTCTAGCGGTCCTATGGGCGATGAGCAGTTCTTC.

This chain links TRBV2 with TRBJ1-5; 9 nucleotides line up with TRBD1. The V gene's germline CDR1 is SNHLY and CDR2 FYNNEI. V was clipped by 6 bases and J by 0 bases; unmatched bases: 9. The CDR3 runs to 17 residues. The CDR3 loop is CASSPGQGVNSNQPQHF. CDR3 nucleotide sequence: TGTGCCAGCAGCCCGGGACAGGGTGTTAATAGCAATCAGCCCCAGCATTTT.

The chain is built from TRBV5-1 and TRBJ1-1, with a possible D match to TRBD1 (6 bases). V lost 7 bases to trimming and J lost 7 bases, with 20 bases between them. The length of the CDR3 is 14 residues. Germline CDR1 and CDR2: SGHRS and YFSETQ. The CDR3 DNA sequence: TGCGCCAGCCAACGGGGGGCCATTGAAGGTGAAGCTTTCTTT. It specifies CASQRGAIEGEAFF.

This rearrangement joins TRBV6-1 to TRBJ1-1; D gene unclear. The CDR3 spans 15 residues. Per germline, CDR1 MNHNS and CDR2 SASEGT. V lost 3 bases to trimming and J lost 0 bases, with 11 bases between them. The CDR3 nucleotides are TGTGCCAGCAGTGATGGGCAGATCATGAACACTGAAGCTTTCTTT. This codes for CASSDGQIMNTEAFF.

The V gene is TRBV5-1, the J gene TRBJ2-7; TRBD1 is a possible D gene (7 bases). V was pared by 3 bases and J by 0 bases, with 13 bases between. The germline CDR1 and CDR2 sequences are SGHRS and YFSETQ. The CDR3 contains 15 residues. CDR3 nucleotides: TGCGCCAGCAGCTGGGGGGACAGAAACTCCTACGAGCAGTACTTC. Its protein is CASSWGDRNSYEQYF.

This chain uses TRBV28 with TRBJ2-1; tentatively, D is TRBD1 (6 bases). The germline gives CDR1 MDHEN, CDR2 SYDVKM. V was shortened by 1 base and J by 5 bases, with 12 bases between the two germline ends. This CDR3 region has 15 residues. The CDR3 DNA follows: TGTGCCAGCAGTTTATATGGGACACCCAACAATGAGCAGTTCTTC. Translated: CASSLYGTPNNEQFF.

V and J are TRBV28 and TRBJ1-1; 7 bases align to TRBD1. Germline V gene data show CDR1 as MDHEN and CDR2 as SYDVKM. CDR3 length: 15 amino acids. The junction had 8 bases not matched to a gene; V was cut back by 3 bases and J by 4 bases. The CDR3: CASSFNRGRSTEAFF. DNA for the CDR3: TGTGCCAGCAGTTTCAACAGGGGACGGAGCACTGAAGCTTTCTTT. Together with reference TRBV28 and TRBJ1-1, the CDR3 gives the full variable domain: DVKVTQSSRYLVKRTGEKVFLECVQDMDHENMFWYRQDPGLGLRLIYFSYDVKMKEKGDIPEGYSVSREKKERFSLILESASTNQTSMYLCASSFNRGRSTEAFFGQGTRLTVV.

This chain joins TRBV5-1 and TRBJ1-2; D call uncertain. The germline CDR1 and CDR2 sequences are SGHRS and YFSETQ. The CDR3 extends over 15 amino acids. With 7 bases removed from V and 5 bases from J, the gap between germline ends came to 21 bases. The CDR3 protein is CASRLDRGAPYGYTF. As DNA, the CDR3 is TGCGCCAGCCGACTCGACCGGGGAGCCCCTTATGGCTACACCTTC.

This clone has just a few counts. The chain has TRBV4-1 and TRBJ1-2; no clear D gene. In germline, CDR1 is MGHRA, CDR2 YSYEKL. V lost 0 bases and J lost 4, with 6 bases in between. This CDR3 spans 13 amino acids. DNA of the CDR3: TGCGCCAGCAGCCAAGATACGGGCTATGGCTACACCTTC. This gives the protein CASSQDTGYGYTF.

The V call is TRBV11-2, the J call TRBJ1-5; D might be TRBD1 (6 bases). The CDR3 is 15 amino acids. V lost 0 bases and J lost 7, with 13 bases in between. Germline CDR1 is SGHAT and CDR2 is FQNNGV. DNA for the CDR3: TGTGCCAGCAGCTTAGATCGGGGGGCTAGGCAGCCCCAGCATTTT. It yields the protein CASSLDRGARQPQHF.

The gene calls are TRBV7-2 and TRBJ2-7; the D gene is possibly TRBD2 (5 bases). CDR1 and CDR2 (germline): SGHTA, FQGNSA. V was trimmed by 5 bases and J by 3 bases, leaving 11 bases between them. The length of the CDR3 is 13 residues. The DNA of the CDR3 is TGTGCCAGCAGCGTGCGGACTGTCTACGAGCAGTACTTC. Amino acids: CASSVRTVYEQYF.

The chain carries TRBV27 and TRBJ1-6; TRBD1 aligns across 7 bases. CDR1 MNHEY and CDR2 SMNVEV come from the germline V gene (reference sequence). The CDR3 is 17 amino acids. The V gene end was trimmed by 0 bases and the J gene end by 9 bases; junction bases not matched to a gene: 11. This CDR3 is CASSLSRGGNFGSPLHF. The CDR3 bases are TGTGCCAGCAGTTTATCCAGAGGGGGCAATTTCGGTTCACCCCTCCACTTT.

The chain recombines TRBV3-1 (or the pseudogene TRBV3-2) with TRBJ2-5, with 13 positions matching TRBD2. The germline V gene has CDR1 LGHDT and CDR2 YNNKEL (reference sequence). The V segment lost 3 bases and the J segment 4 bases; nucleotides outside the gene matches: 5. The CDR3 consists of 16 residues. CDR3 in amino acids: CASSQGRLAGGETQYF. As DNA, the CDR3 is TGTGCCAGCAGCCAGGGTAGACTAGCGGGAGGAGAGACCCAGTACTTC.

The chain uses TRBV5-1 and TRBJ1-4; 10 positions match TRBD1. CDR1 and CDR2 from the germline V gene are SGHRS and YFSETQ. This CDR3 has 16 residues. V shed 4 bases, J shed 1 base, and the junction held 4 bases outside the gene matches. CDR3 coding DNA: TGCGCCAGCAGCGTAGGGACAGGGGTAACTAATGAAAAACTGTTTTTT. It translates to CASSVGTGVTNEKLFF.

This clone appeared once. DNA of the CDR3: TGCAGCGTTGAAGGGGTAGCGGGAGAGCGCACAGATACGCAGTATTTT. This codes for CSVEGVAGERTDTQYF. This chain uses TRBV29-1 with TRBJ2-3; 9 bases are shared with TRBD2. This CDR3 has 16 residues. V was clipped by 1 base and J by 1 base; unmatched bases: 6. The germline CDR1 and CDR2 sequences are SQVTM and ANQGSEA.

The chain joins TRBV7-3 to TRBJ2-2; D is ambiguous. CDR1 is SGHTA and CDR2 is FQGTGA in the germline V gene. The CDR3 runs to 16 residues. V was cut by 0 bases and J by 0 bases, with 8 bases left in between. CDR3 sequence (DNA): TGTGCCAGCAGCTTAACTCCTCCGTCGAACACCGGGGAGCTGTTTTTT. The encoded protein is CASSLTPPSNTGELFF.

The rearrangement uses TRBV30 and TRBJ2-3; 7 bases are a match to TRBD1. CDR1 is GTSNPN, CDR2 SVGIG, per germline (reference sequence). This CDR3 spans 12 amino acids. V gave up 8 bases and J gave up 2 bases; unmatched junction bases: 4. CDR3 nucleotides: TGTGCCGAGGGGGCGAACACAGATACGCAGTATTTT. Its protein is CAEGANTDTQYF.

This chain links TRBV7-8 with TRBJ2-1; D gene uncertain. V was shortened by 3 bases and J by 0 bases, with 12 bases between the two germline ends. The CDR3 loop spans 16 amino acids. In germline, CDR1 is SGHVS, CDR2 FQNEAQ. DNA of the CDR3: TGTGCCAGCAGCTTTACCTCGGCGGCCTCCTACAATGAGCAGTTCTTC. The encoded protein is CASSFTSAASYNEQFF.

V gene TRBV14 combines with J gene TRBJ2-3, with D tentatively TRBD1 (6 bases). CDR1 and CDR2 from the germline V gene are SGHDN and FVKESK. V gave up 8 bases and J gave up 6 bases, with 15 bases separating them. The CDR3 extends over 13 amino acids. The CDR3 DNA reads as TGTGCCAGCGGGGGCTCGGCGCTGGATACGCAGTATTTT. This codes for CASGGSALDTQYF. The full variable domain, rest sourced from reference TRBV14 and TRBJ2-3, is EAGVTQFPSHSVIEKGQTVTLRCDPISGHDNLYWYRRVMGKEIKFLLHFVKESKQDESGMPNNRFLAERTGGTYSTLKVQPAELEDSGVYFCASGGSALDTQYFGPGTRLTVL.

The chain joins TRBV6-5 to TRBJ1-5; 8 bases are a match to TRBD1. CDR1 and CDR2 (germline): MNHEY, SVGAGI. J lost 2 bases, V lost 7 bases, and 7 bases had no gene match. This CDR3 has 15 amino acids. The CDR3 region is CASTGQGSGNQPQHF. CDR3 DNA: TGTGCCAGCACCGGACAGGGATCGGGCAATCAGCCCCAGCATTTT.

This clone was detected only a few times. The rearrangement links TRBV30 to TRBJ1-5, with unresolved D. Germline V lookup: CDR1 GTSNPN, CDR2 SVGIG (reference sequence). Trimming pared 2 bases from V and 6 bases from J, leaving 14 bases between. This CDR3 is 14 amino acids long. The CDR3 DNA is TGTGCCTGGAGTCCAGGCCCTGGGTTTCAGCCCCAGCATTTT. Amino acid sequence: CAWSPGPGFQPQHF.

The rearrangement links TRBV28 to TRBJ1-1; TRBD1 agrees at 7 bases. V trimming: 3 bases; J trimming: 4 bases; junction bases outside the gene matches: 11. CDR3 length: 16 residues. Germline-derived CDR1 and CDR2 are MDHEN and SYDVKM. CDR3: CASSFSFRGESTEAFF. The CDR3 DNA is TGTGCCAGCAGTTTCTCATTCAGGGGGGAGAGCACTGAAGCTTTCTTT.

The chain has TRBV20-1 and TRBJ2-2, with 7 bases lining up with TRBD2. Germline V gene sequence: CDR1 DFQATT, CDR2 SNEGSKA (reference sequence). Unmatched junction bases numbered 5, after V lost 3 bases and J lost 4 bases. This CDR3 comprises 14 residues. The CDR3 DNA reads as TGCAGTGCTAGTCGGTGGGAGGGCACCGGGGAGCTGTTTTTT. Its translation: CSASRWEGTGELFF.